This passage covers 32 T cell receptor beta chains from one sample sequenced in a study of technical replicates of blood from a few donors. Using immunoSEQ multiplex PCR, the repertoire was profiled, and TCRdb retains in-frame clones only, with some absent. The sample gives more than 45,000 clones, around 96% of which show up once; around 3% is in the top ten. The sample comprised PBMCs. Receptors originate from a human donor in good health. Some clones in this sample may be carry-over from other donors' samples.

This rearrangement joins TRBV4-3 to TRBJ2-2; 9 bases are shared with TRBD1. Losses at the gene ends were 1 base for V and 2 bases for J; bases not matched to a gene: 8. Germline values: CDR1 LGHNA, CDR2 YSLEER. The CDR3 loop spans 18 amino acids. CDR3 sequence: CASSQVTPGQGNTGELFF. CDR3 DNA: TGCGCCAGCAGCCAAGTCACGCCGGGACAGGGTAACACCGGGGAGCTGTTTTTT.

The chain has TRBV11-2 and TRBJ2-7, with D tentatively TRBD1 (7 bases). The CDR3 runs to 14 residues. CDR1 is SGHAT, CDR2 FQNNGV, per germline. Trimming stripped 2 bases from V and 4 bases from J, with 12 bases between. This CDR3 is CASSLSAGGYEQYF. The CDR3 DNA reads TGTGCCAGCAGCTTAAGTGCAGGGGGGTACGAGCAGTACTTC.

This CDR3 reads CASSLLAGAPHEQYF. The CDR3 DNA follows: TGTGCCAGCAGCCTCCTAGCGGGGGCCCCTCACGAGCAGTACTTC. The chain employs TRBV7-2 and TRBJ2-7; 10 positions agree with TRBD2. V trimming: 5 bases; J trimming: 5 bases; junction bases outside the gene matches: 9. This CDR3 has 15 residues. CDR1 and CDR2 (germline): SGHTA, FQGNSA.

The chain has TRBV14 and TRBJ1-4, with a tentative D call TRBD1 (6 bases). Trimming left V 1 base short and J 7 bases short, with 13 bases between. Per germline, CDR1 SGHDN and CDR2 FVKESK. The CDR3 runs to 15 residues. The CDR3 nucleotides read TGTGCCAGCAGCCAAGTGGCGGGGGCAGGTGAAAAACTGTTTTTT. It is translated as CASSQVAGAGEKLFF.

The CDR3 reads CATSSETASAQHF. The CDR3 DNA is TGTGCCACCAGCAGCGAGACAGCCTCGGCCCAGCATTTT. The V and J genes are TRBV15 and TRBJ1-5; the D gene is possibly TRBD1 (5 bases). The CDR3 covers 13 residues. Trimming took off 3 bases at V and 11 bases at J, with 14 bases between the two ends. Germline V gene lookup returns CDR1 LNHNV and CDR2 YYDKDF (reference sequence).

This rearrangement joins TRBV7-6 to TRBJ2-1; perhaps TRBD1 as D (6 bases). The CDR3 contains 12 residues. Germline-derived CDR1 and CDR2 are SGHVS and FNYEAQ. Trimming removed 8 bases at V and 2 bases at J, with 7 bases between. For the CDR3, the DNA is TGTGCCAGCCGGGACACCTACAATGAGCAGTTCTTC. Translating it yields CASRDTYNEQFF.

Of note for this clone: Likely a read error: the CDR3 ends without its conserved phenylalanine or tryptophan. This chain uses TRBV20-1 with TRBJ2-7; D is possibly TRBD2 (6 bases). Trimming took off 5 bases at V and 4 bases at J, with 9 bases between the two ends. This CDR3 has 11 residues. Looked up from germline, CDR1 is DFQATT and CDR2 is SNEGSKA (reference sequence). This CDR3 is CSAGDLYEQYS. The CDR3 nucleotides read TGCAGTGCTGGGGACTTATACGAGCAGTACTCC.

The rearrangement links TRBV5-4 to TRBJ2-3, with a possible D match to TRBD1 (5 bases). Trimming pared 3 bases from V and 4 bases from J, leaving 9 bases between. CDR1 and CDR2 from the germline V gene are SGHNT and YYREEE (reference sequence). This CDR3 contains 13 residues. CDR3 amino acids: CASSSQGADTQYF. CDR3 sequence (DNA): TGTGCCAGCAGCTCGCAGGGCGCAGATACGCAGTATTTT.

The chain links TRBV7-9 to TRBJ2-7, with 10 bases aligning to TRBD1. The CDR3 covers 15 residues. The germline gives CDR1 SEHNR, CDR2 FQNEAQ (reference sequence). V dropped 6 bases and J dropped 4; count of bases not matched to a gene: 9. CDR3 sequence reads: CASRHRDRGRYEQYF. CDR3 DNA: TGTGCCAGCAGACACCGGGACAGGGGTCGGTACGAGCAGTACTTC. Complete variable domain (other parts from reference TRBV7-9 and TRBJ2-7): DTGVSQNPRHKITKRGQNVTFRCDPISEHNRLYWYRQTLGQGPEFLTYFQNEAQLEKSRLLSDRFSAERPKGSFSTLEIQRTEQGDSAMYLCASRHRDRGRYEQYFGPGTRLTVT.

The genes are TRBV6-5 and TRBJ2-5; D is uncertain. Trimming took off 6 bases at V and 1 base at J, with 12 bases between the two ends. Per the germline V gene, CDR1 is MNHEY and CDR2 is SVGAGI. This CDR3 region has 14 residues. The DNA for the CDR3 is TGTGCCAGCAGCATGTCGAAACTCCAAGAGACCCAGTACTTC. As protein: CASSMSKLQETQYF.

J is TRBJ1-2 and V is TRBV27; a weak D match, TRBD1 (5 bases). V was pared by 8 bases and J by 3 bases, with 22 bases between. This CDR3 is 16 amino acids long. The germline gives CDR1 MNHEY, CDR2 SMNVEV (reference sequence). The DNA of the CDR3 is TGTGCCAGCGGTGGGGGGAGAGGTCAGTCTCACTATGGCTACACCTTC. Protein product: CASGGGRGQSHYGYTF.

V usage is TRBV5-6 and J usage is TRBJ1-2, with D tentatively TRBD1 (5 bases). Germline CDR1 SGHDT, CDR2 YYEEEE. V shed 1 base and J shed 5 bases, with 15 bases lying between them. The CDR3 is 15 residues long. The CDR3 protein is CASSLRAGSRYGYTF. The CDR3 nucleotides read TGTGCCAGCAGCTTGAGGGCAGGGTCTCGGTATGGCTACACCTTC.

The chain couples TRBV30 to TRBJ2-1; 13 bases are a match to TRBD2. V shed 7 bases, J shed 4 bases, and the junction held 4 bases outside the gene matches. This CDR3 has 14 amino acids. Germline V CDR1 and CDR2: GTSNPN, SVGIG (reference sequence). The CDR3: CASGLAGDYNEQFF. CDR3 sequence (DNA): TGTGCCTCTGGACTAGCGGGGGATTACAATGAGCAGTTCTTC.

CDR3 bases: TGTGCCAGCAGTGAATTTGGACTAGCGGGAGGGCAAGAGACCCAGTACTTC. Translating it yields CASSEFGLAGGQETQYF. This chain connects TRBV2 to TRBJ2-5, with TRBD2 matching 15 bases. With 2 bases clipped from V and 2 bases from J, the junction kept 3 bases outside the gene matches. The CDR3 runs to 17 residues. The germline gives CDR1 SNHLY, CDR2 FYNNEI.

The chain is built from TRBV2 and TRBJ1-2; weak D call: TRBD1 (6 bases). The length of the CDR3 is 12 residues. Per germline, CDR1 SNHLY and CDR2 FYNNEI. The ends were cut back, 7 bases at V and 8 bases at J, with 14 bases in the middle. For the CDR3, the DNA is TGTGCCAGCACCCTCTACAGGGACGGCTACACCTTC. It is translated as CASTLYRDGYTF. Combining the CDR3 with reference TRBV2 and TRBJ1-2 gives the whole variable domain EPEVTQTPSHQVTQMGQEVILRCVPISNHLYFYWYRQILGQKVEFLVSFYNNEISEKSEIFDDQFSVERPDGSNFTLKIRSTKLEDSAMYFCASTLYRDGYTFGSGTRLTVV.

The chain has TRBV10-3 and TRBJ2-4, with TRBD1 matching over 10 bases. V gave up 5 bases and J gave up 3 bases; unmatched junction bases: 7. The CDR3 has 16 amino acids. Germline V gene data show CDR1 as ENHRY and CDR2 as SYGVKD. DNA for the CDR3: TGTGCCATCAGTCAGACAGGGGGCGGAGGCAAAAACATTCAGTACTTC. Its protein is CAISQTGGGGKNIQYF.

The gene calls are TRBV4-3 and TRBJ2-1; TRBD2 matches at 12 bases. CDR1 and CDR2 from the germline V gene are LGHNA and YSLEER. V lost 4 bases and J lost 11; bases outside the gene matches: 18. CDR3 length equals 18 residues. The CDR3 loop reads CASSRAQKASGRAGKQFF. The CDR3 DNA reads TGCGCCAGCAGCCGAGCACAAAAGGCTAGCGGGAGGGCCGGTAAGCAGTTCTTC.

DNA of the CDR3: TGTGCCAGCAGTCGAGAAAATGAGCAGTTCTTC. Protein sequence: CASSRENEQFF. The chain joins TRBV6-6 to TRBJ2-1, with unresolved D. Trimming pared 5 bases from V and 7 bases from J, leaving 6 bases between. The CDR3 extends over 11 amino acids. The germline gives CDR1 MNHNY, CDR2 SVGAGI (reference sequence).

The chain couples TRBV6-5 to TRBJ1-2; TRBD1 agrees at 8 bases. Germline V gives CDR1 MNHEY, CDR2 SVGAGI. CDR3 size: 13 residues. Trimming cost V 4 bases and J 6 bases; bases outside gene matches: 4. The CDR3 is CASSSDRAHGYTF. CDR3 DNA sequence: TGTGCCAGCAGTTCGGACAGGGCCCATGGCTACACCTTC.

The CDR3 coding sequence is TGTGCCAGCTCACCAAAGACAGGGAACACTGAAGCTTTCTTT. As protein: CASSPKTGNTEAFF. The V and J genes are TRBV18 and TRBJ1-1; possibly TRBD1 for D (6 bases). Germline values: CDR1 KGHSH, CDR2 LQKENI. Trimming shortened V by 2 bases and J by 1 base, and 8 bases separated the two germline ends. The CDR3 runs 14 residues.

This chain connects TRBV7-8 to TRBJ1-3; no reliable D call. V was trimmed by 4 bases and J by 4 bases, leaving 8 bases between them. The CDR3 covers 13 residues. Germline CDR1 and CDR2: SGHVS and FQNEAQ. The DNA of the CDR3 is TGTGCCAGCAGCTACACTATCGGAAACACCATATATTTT. Amino acid sequence: CASSYTIGNTIYF.

The chain has TRBV27 and TRBJ2-3; 8 bases are shared with TRBD1. The CDR3 consists of 15 residues. From germline, CDR1 is MNHEY and CDR2 SMNVEV (reference sequence). Unmatched junction bases numbered 12, after V lost 10 bases and J lost 3 bases. The CDR3 DNA is TGTGCCATCACCCTCGGTGACAGGGGAACAGATACGCAGTATTTT. Translated, it gives CAITLGDRGTDTQYF.

This clone came up many times. This rearrangement joins TRBV7-2 to TRBJ2-3; tentative D call: TRBD2 (5 bases). The V end lost 4 bases, the J end lost 0 bases, and 8 bases lay between the germline ends. CDR1 is SGHTA and CDR2 is FQGNSA in the germline V gene. The CDR3 loop spans 14 amino acids. This CDR3 reads CASSSGGSTDTQYF. The CDR3 DNA is TGTGCCAGCAGCTCCGGCGGGAGCACAGATACGCAGTATTTT.

The rearrangement joins TRBV10-3 to TRBJ2-7; TRBD2 matches at 9 bases. Germline V gene data show CDR1 as ENHRY and CDR2 as SYGVKD. Trimming removed 2 bases from V and 11 bases from J; junction bases left unmatched: 10. This CDR3 contains 14 residues. CDR3 nucleotide sequence: TGTGCCATCAGTGAGACTAGCGGGCCCCAGGGGGAGTACTTC. Amino acids: CAISETSGPQGEYF.

The chain carries TRBV6-6 and TRBJ2-1; 8 positions agree with TRBD1. Trimming at V came to 5 bases and at J to 9 bases, leaving 15 bases not matched to a gene. Per the germline V gene, CDR1 is MNHNY and CDR2 is SVGAGI (reference sequence). The CDR3 runs 16 residues. CDR3 amino acids: CASSTAGQGLRGEQFF. The DNA of the CDR3 is TGTGCCAGCAGTACGGCAGGACAGGGACTTAGGGGTGAGCAGTTCTTC.

The chain is built from TRBV7-9 and TRBJ1-6, with 8 bases matching TRBD1. The V gene end was trimmed by 6 bases and the J gene end by 7 bases; junction bases not matched to a gene: 5. The germline V gene encodes CDR1 SEHNR and CDR2 FQNEAQ (reference sequence). The CDR3 covers 14 residues. The chain's CDR3 is CASRPDRGNSPLHF. In DNA, the CDR3 is TGTGCCAGCAGACCCGACAGGGGAAATTCACCCCTCCACTTT.

V gene TRBV30 combines with J gene TRBJ1-2; D unresolved. Germline V gives CDR1 GTSNPN, CDR2 SVGIG (reference sequence). Between the trimmed V and J ends, which lost 2 bases and 4 bases, there was a span of 14 bases. The CDR3 sequence is 14 residues long. The CDR3 region has the DNA TGTGCCTGGAGTCTCGCCCTATCGGGCTATGGCTACACCTTC. It codes for CAWSLALSGYGYTF.

The rearrangement joins TRBV6-5 to TRBJ2-2, with TRBD2 identical over 7 bases. The germline V gene has CDR1 MNHEY and CDR2 SVGAGI. V trimming: 6 bases; J trimming: 4 bases; junction bases outside the gene matches: 8. The CDR3 contains 15 residues. The CDR3 DNA is TGTGCCAGCAGACCTACCGGGGGGAGCACCGGGGAGCTGTTTTTT. This translates into CASRPTGGSTGELFF.

The genes are TRBV15 and TRBJ2-5; D is possibly TRBD1 (7 bases). In germline, CDR1 is LNHNV, CDR2 YYDKDF (reference sequence). CDR3 length equals 12 residues. Trimming left V 8 bases short and J 10 bases short, with 17 bases between. CDR3 bases: TGTGCCACCTTCGGACCCAGGGGGGACCAGTACTTC. Translation gives CATFGPRGDQYF.

The chain's CDR3 is CASSLETGKGKGYTF. CDR3 in DNA: TGTGCCAGCAGCTTAGAGACAGGCAAGGGAAAAGGCTACACCTTC. The rearrangement joins TRBV7-9 to TRBJ1-2, with D possibly TRBD1 on 6 matching bases. The V and J ends lost 1 base and 8 bases respectively, with 17 bases between them. The germline gives CDR1 SEHNR, CDR2 FQNEAQ (reference sequence). CDR3 length: 15 residues.

The chain carries TRBV4-1 and TRBJ2-7; no firm D call. This CDR3 has 15 amino acids. Germline values: CDR1 MGHRA, CDR2 YSYEKL. Between the trimmed V and J ends, which lost 2 bases and 2 bases, there was a span of 13 bases. The CDR3 DNA reads as TGCGCCAGCAGCCAACTACCGATCGATACCTACGAGCAGTACTTC. It yields the protein CASSQLPIDTYEQYF.

V is TRBV30 and J is TRBJ2-4; no firm D call. Germline values: CDR1 GTSNPN, CDR2 SVGIG (reference sequence). This CDR3 region has 15 residues. Deletions cut 2 bases from V and 0 bases from J, with 11 bases between. The CDR3 sequence: CAWSSSRLAKNIQYF. The CDR3 coding sequence is TGTGCCTGGAGTTCAAGCAGACTAGCCAAAAACATTCAGTACTTC.